The rows below give T cell receptor beta chains drawn from one sample of a study of cytomegalovirus exposure and HLA in healthy donors. Produced via immunoSEQ multiplex PCR; TCRdb's table is partial and in-frame only. The sample includes 90,000 to 120,000 clones, over 80% of them seen just once. The sequencing sample was made of PBMCs. The receptors derive from a man under 40 in good health and CMV-seropositive. Both conserved end residues are part of each CDR3. A clone size is listed for some rows: how often the clone was seen (once, few, many), or a class if it is expanded.

V	J	size	CDR3
TRBV5-1	TRBJ1-4	NA	CASSSTATNEKLFF
TRBV5-4	TRBJ2-7	NA	CASSLGDNEQYF
TRBV7-9	TRBJ2-7	once	CASSLTGVAYEQYF
TRBV5-6	TRBJ2-7	NA	CASCRMSYEQYF
TRBV7-9	TRBJ2-7	NA	CASSLAQGREEQYF
TRBV29-1	TRBJ1-4	NA	CSIQGAYEKLFF
TRBV5-1	TRBJ2-6	NA	CASSSRFSGANVLTF
TRBV30	TRBJ1-2	NA	CAFREIIGDGYTF
TRBV7-9	TRBJ1-2	NA	CASSPLTGDGYTF
TRBV19	TRBJ2-2	once	CASSPSGGGTGELFF
TRBV30	TRBJ1-6	NA	CAWRPGQYPLHF
TRBV5-1	TRBJ2-7	NA	CASKGDRPLVDEQYF
TRBV29-1	TRBJ1-2	NA	CSVEDLGGGYTF
TRBV5-1	TRBJ2-2	NA	CASSSYGVTGELFF
TRBV4-1	TRBJ2-3	once	CASSQGRTGGGADTQYF
TRBV5-6	TRBJ2-6	NA	CASSLVVAAGANGLTF
TRBV2	TRBJ1-1	NA	CASRDRGVYTEAFF
TRBV19	TRBJ2-7	NA	CASSRAGQGVGEQYF
TRBV11-2	TRBJ2-1	few	CASSSRLAGDEQFF
TRBV29-1	TRBJ1-2	NA	CSSTGTDGYTF
TRBV19	TRBJ2-7	NA	CASSIVGGISSYEQYF
TRBV19	TRBJ2-7	NA	CASSTGTASYEQYF
TRBV11-2	TRBJ1-1	NA	CASSLGGGNTEAFF
TRBV11-2	TRBJ2-3	NA	CASSNRLAGDTDTQYF
TRBV19	TRBJ1-2	NA	CASTPLRGGVGDYGYTF
TRBV6-6	TRBJ1-1	once	CASSSQQGEKNTEAFF
TRBV4-1	TRBJ2-7	NA	CASSQQTGVYEQYF
TRBV19	TRBJ1-5	few	CASSRRVRDANSNQPQHF
TRBV5-6	TRBJ2-3	once	CASSLLAEDTQYF
TRBV5-1	TRBJ2-5	NA	CASSLDRGETQYF
TRBV2	TRBJ2-7	NA	CASSEQGVYYEQYF
TRBV6-5	TRBJ1-5	NA	CASRRQGGNQPQHF
TRBV6-1	TRBJ2-1	NA	CASSAPGQGYPNEQFF
TRBV5-5	TRBJ2-7	NA	CASSLDWGGESSYEQYF
TRBV29-1	TRBJ2-6	NA	CSVEGQGVTGANGLTF
TRBV30	TRBJ2-3	NA	CAWTTGGQAHTQYF
TRBV6-1	TRBJ2-6	NA	CASSEALSGGANVLTF
TRBV7-9	TRBJ2-3	NA	CASSFQTSSTDTQYF
TRBV9	TRBJ1-1	NA	CASSGTGAKNTEAFF
TRBV11-3	TRBJ1-2	NA	CASSLRGWDYGYTF
TRBV2	TRBJ1-1	few	CASSEAQTASNTEAFF
TRBV7-9	TRBJ2-2	few	CSSSSPGGERTGELFF
TRBV11-2	TRBJ2-5	NA	CASSPGVQETQYF
TRBV5-6	TRBJ1-2	NA	CASSFIDRGLDYGYTF
TRBV6-5	TRBJ1-2	NA	CASSQQGSGYTF
TRBV5-4	TRBJ2-5	NA	CASSSLAARAQYF
TRBV19	TRBJ2-2	NA	CAVESTNTGELFF
TRBV4-1	TRBJ2-7	NA	CASSQPSDEQYF
TRBV6-4	TRBJ2-3	NA	CASSETSGGATDTQYF
TRBV2	TRBJ1-1	few	CASSEQNTEAFF